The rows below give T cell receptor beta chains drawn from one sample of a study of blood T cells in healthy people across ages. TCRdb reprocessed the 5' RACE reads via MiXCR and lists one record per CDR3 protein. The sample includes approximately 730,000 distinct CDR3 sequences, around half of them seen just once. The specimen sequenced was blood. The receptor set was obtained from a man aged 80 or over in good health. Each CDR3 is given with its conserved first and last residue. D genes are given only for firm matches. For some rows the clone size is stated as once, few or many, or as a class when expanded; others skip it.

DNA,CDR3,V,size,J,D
TGTGCCAGCAGCTTTGAGCATTTGCGGGTGACCGGGGAGCTGTTTTTT,CASSFEHLRVTGELFF,TRBV7-2,few,TRBJ2-2,.
TGCAGTGCTCCGGACGGAGCCAAAAACATTCAGTACTTC,CSAPDGAKNIQYF,TRBV20-1,.,TRBJ2-4,.
TGCGCCAGCAGCCCCAAACAGGGGAGCAAGGGAGAGGGTTCCTACAATGAGCAGTTCTTC,CASSPKQGSKGEGSYNEQFF,TRBV5-1,.,TRBJ2-1,TRBD1
TGTGCCAGCAGCCACCAGTACCAAGAGACCCAGTACTTC,CASSHQYQETQYF,TRBV6-2/TRBV6-3,many,TRBJ2-5,.
TGTGCCAGCAGCCCACAACGGGATGACACTGAAGCTTTCTTT,CASSPQRDDTEAFF,TRBV3-1,.,TRBJ1-1,.
TGTGCCACCAGTGATCAAACCGGGACAGGGTTCTCTGGGGCCAACGTCCTGACTTTC,CATSDQTGTGFSGANVLTF,TRBV24-1,.,TRBJ2-6,TRBD1
TGCAGTGCTGGGACAAGGCATCAGAACACTGAAGCTTTCTTT,CSAGTRHQNTEAFF,TRBV20-1,.,TRBJ1-1,.
TGTGCCAGATCTAGCAAGCAGCCCCAGCATTTT,CARSSKQPQHF,TRBV14,.,TRBJ1-5,.
TGCAGCGTTGCGGATAGCAATCAGCCCCAGCATTTT,CSVADSNQPQHF,TRBV29-1,few,TRBJ1-5,.
TGTGCCAGCAGCACGCGATCAGGGGACTCTGGCTACACCTTC,CASSTRSGDSGYTF,TRBV7-2,.,TRBJ1-2,.